This T cell receptor beta chain comes out of a study of T cell repertoires in cytomegalovirus infection. Findings of the study overall: CMV-specific HLA-C-restricted TCR beta clonotypes dominated the ex vivo response.

Between the trimmed V and J ends, which lost 7 bases and 5 bases, there was a span of 9 bases. The CDR3 totals 13 residues. Germline CDR1 MNHNS, CDR2 SASEGT. This clonotype occurred many times. Its target is unknown. TCRdb re-called the reads with MiXCR, one entry per CDR3 protein. The data contain some 350,000 distinct CDR3 sequences, 15% to 20% of them singletons. Material for sequencing was PBMCs. V is TRBV6-1 and J is TRBJ1-6; D is possibly TRBD1 (5 bases). The clonotype originates from a human donor in good health (CMV status not recorded). Some clones in this sample may be carry-over from other donors' samples. CDR3 sequence reads: CASIPGNNSPLHF. The CDR3 DNA reads as TGTGCCAGCATTCCAGGGAATAATTCACCCCTCCACTTT.